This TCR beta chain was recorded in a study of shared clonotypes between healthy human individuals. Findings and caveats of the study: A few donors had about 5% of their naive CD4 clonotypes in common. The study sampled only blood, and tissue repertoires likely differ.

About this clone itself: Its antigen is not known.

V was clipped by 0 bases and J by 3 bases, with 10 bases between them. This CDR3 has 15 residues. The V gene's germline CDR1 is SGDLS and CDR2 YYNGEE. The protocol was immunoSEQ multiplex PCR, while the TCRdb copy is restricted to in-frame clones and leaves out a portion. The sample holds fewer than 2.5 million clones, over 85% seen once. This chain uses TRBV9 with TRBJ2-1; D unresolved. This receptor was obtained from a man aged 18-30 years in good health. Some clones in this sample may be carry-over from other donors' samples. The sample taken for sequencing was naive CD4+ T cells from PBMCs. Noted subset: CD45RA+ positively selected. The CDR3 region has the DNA TGTGCCAGCAGCGTAGCGGGCGGCATCTACAATGAGCAGTTCTTC. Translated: CASSVAGGIYNEQFF.